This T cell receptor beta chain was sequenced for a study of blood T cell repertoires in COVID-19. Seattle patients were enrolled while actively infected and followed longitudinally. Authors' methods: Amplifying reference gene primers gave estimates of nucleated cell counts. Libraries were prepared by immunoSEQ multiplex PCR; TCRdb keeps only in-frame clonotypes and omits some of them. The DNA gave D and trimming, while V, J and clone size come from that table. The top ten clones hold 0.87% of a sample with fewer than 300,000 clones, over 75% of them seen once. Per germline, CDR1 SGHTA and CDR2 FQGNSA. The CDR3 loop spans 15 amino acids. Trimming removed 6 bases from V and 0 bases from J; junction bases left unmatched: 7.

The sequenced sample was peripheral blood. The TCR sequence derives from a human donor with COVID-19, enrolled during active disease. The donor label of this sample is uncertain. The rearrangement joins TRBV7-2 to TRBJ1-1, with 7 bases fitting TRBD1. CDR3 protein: CASRRRTGLNTEAFF. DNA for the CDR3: TGTGCCAGCAGACGACGGACAGGCCTGAACACTGAAGCTTTCTTT.